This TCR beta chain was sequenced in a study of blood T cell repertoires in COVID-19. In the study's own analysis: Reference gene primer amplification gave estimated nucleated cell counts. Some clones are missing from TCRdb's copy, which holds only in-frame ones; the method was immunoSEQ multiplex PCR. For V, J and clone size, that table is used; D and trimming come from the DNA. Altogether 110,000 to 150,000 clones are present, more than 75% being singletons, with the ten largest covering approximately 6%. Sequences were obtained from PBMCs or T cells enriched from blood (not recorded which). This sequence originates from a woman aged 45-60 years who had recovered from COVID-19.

The CDR3 is CASSLGKNGGLYEQYF. The CDR3 coding sequence is TGTGCCAGCAGCTTAGGGAAAAACGGGGGGCTCTACGAGCAGTACTTC. The J gene is TRBJ2-7, the V gene TRBV7-8, with TRBD2 as a possible D gene (7 bases). The CDR3 runs 16 residues. Germline lookup yields CDR1 SGHVS and CDR2 FQNEAQ. Trimming cost V 1 base and J 3 bases, with 16 bases left between them.